The 2 T cell receptor beta chains below all came from one sample that was sequenced in a study of T cells in Graves' hyperthyroidism and ophthalmopathy. TCR beta CDR3 region amplification was performed from RNA transcripts. The study used the HTBI primer set for a first-round RT-PCR of the TCR CDR3. Each CDR3 protein gets one entry after TCRdb re-called the multiplex PCR reads with MiXCR. The sample has about half a million distinct CDR3 sequences, under 25% seen once. Sequenced material: blood. The receptors come from a woman aged 70 to 79 with Graves' ophthalmopathy.

The J gene is TRBJ2-5, the V gene TRBV29-1, with 8 bases aligning to TRBD2. The CDR3 is 13 residues long. From germline, CDR1 is SQVTM and CDR2 ANQGSEA. With V trimmed by 4 bases and J by 5 bases, 6 bases remained unmatched. CDR3: CSVGKAGVETQYF. The CDR3 coding sequence is TGCAGCGTTGGGAAAGCGGGAGTGGAGACCCAGTACTTC. Based on the CDR3 plus reference TRBV29-1 and TRBJ2-5, the full variable domain is SAVISQKPSRDICQRGTSLTIQCQVDSQVTMMFWYRQQPGQSLTLIATANQGSEATYESGFVIDKFPISRPNLTFSTLTVSNMSPEDSSIYLCSVGKAGVETQYFGPGTRLLVL.

This clonotype appeared many times. The genes are TRBV7-9 and TRBJ2-7; no clear D. Germline CDR1 and CDR2: SEHNR and FQNEAQ (reference sequence). V lost 1 base and J 3 bases, leaving 13 bases between the germline ends. The CDR3 consists of 15 residues. Written as DNA, the CDR3 is TGTGCCAGCAGCTTAGTAAGCCTCGCGGTCTACGAGCAGTACTTC. As protein: CASSLVSLAVYEQYF.